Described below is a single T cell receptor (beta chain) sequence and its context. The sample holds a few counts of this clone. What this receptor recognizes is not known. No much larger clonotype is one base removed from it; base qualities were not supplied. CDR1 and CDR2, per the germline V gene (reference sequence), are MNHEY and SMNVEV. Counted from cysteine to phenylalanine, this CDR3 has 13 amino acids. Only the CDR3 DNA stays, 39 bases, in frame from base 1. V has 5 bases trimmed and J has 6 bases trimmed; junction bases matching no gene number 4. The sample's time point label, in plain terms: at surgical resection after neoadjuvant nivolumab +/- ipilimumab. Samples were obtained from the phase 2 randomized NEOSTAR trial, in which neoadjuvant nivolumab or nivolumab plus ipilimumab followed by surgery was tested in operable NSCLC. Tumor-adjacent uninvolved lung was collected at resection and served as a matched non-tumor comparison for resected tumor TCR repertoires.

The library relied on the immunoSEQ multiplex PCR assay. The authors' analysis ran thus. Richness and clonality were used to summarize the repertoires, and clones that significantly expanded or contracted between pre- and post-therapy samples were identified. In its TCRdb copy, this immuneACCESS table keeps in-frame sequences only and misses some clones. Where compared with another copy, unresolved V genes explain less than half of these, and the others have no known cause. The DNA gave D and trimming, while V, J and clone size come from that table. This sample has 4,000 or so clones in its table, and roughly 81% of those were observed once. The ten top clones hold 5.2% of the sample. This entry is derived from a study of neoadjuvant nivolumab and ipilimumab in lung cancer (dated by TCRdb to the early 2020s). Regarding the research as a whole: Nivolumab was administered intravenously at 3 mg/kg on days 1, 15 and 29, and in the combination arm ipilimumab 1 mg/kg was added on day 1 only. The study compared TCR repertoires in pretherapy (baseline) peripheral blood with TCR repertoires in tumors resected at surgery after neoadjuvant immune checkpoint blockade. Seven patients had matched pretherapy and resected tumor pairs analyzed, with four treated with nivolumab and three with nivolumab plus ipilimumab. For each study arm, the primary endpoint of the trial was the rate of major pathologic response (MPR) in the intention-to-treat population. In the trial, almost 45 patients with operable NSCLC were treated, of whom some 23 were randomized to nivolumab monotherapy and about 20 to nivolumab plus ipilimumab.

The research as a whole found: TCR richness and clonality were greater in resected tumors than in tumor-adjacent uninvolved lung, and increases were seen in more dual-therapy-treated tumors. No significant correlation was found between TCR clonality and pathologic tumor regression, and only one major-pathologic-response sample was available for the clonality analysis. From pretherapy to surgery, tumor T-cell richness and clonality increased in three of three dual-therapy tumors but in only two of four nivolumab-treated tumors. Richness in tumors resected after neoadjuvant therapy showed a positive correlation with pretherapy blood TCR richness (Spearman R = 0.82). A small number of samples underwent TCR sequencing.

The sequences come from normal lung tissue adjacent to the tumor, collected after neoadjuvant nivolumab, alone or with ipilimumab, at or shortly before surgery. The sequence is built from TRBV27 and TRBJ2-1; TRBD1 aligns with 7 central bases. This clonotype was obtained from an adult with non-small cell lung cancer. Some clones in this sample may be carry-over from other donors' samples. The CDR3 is CASSLGTVNEQFF. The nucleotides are TGTGCCAGCAGTCTCGGGACAGTCAATGAGCAGTTCTTC.